The 7 T cell receptor beta chains given below trace back to one sample, sequenced in a study of shared clonotypes between healthy human individuals. Sequencing used immunoSEQ multiplex PCR; TCRdb keeps in-frame clones, though not all of them. The sample has millions of clones; 90% to 95% are singletons. Sequenced: naive CD4+ T cells sorted from blood. Subset defined: CD45RA+ positively selected. The receptors originated from a man between 18 and 29 years old in good health.

The chain uses TRBV29-1 and TRBJ2-3; TRBD1 agrees at 9 bases. V lost 7 bases, J lost 3 bases, and 8 bases stayed unmatched. CDR3 size: 14 residues. The germline V gene encodes CDR1 SQVTM and CDR2 ANQGSEA. CDR3 DNA sequence: TGCAGCGCCCCGGGACAGGGTAGGACAGATACGCAGTATTTT. As protein: CSAPGQGRTDTQYF.

The chain employs TRBV27 and TRBJ2-7; D may correspond to TRBD1 or TRBD2 (5 bases each). CDR1 is MNHEY and CDR2 is SMNVEV in the germline V gene (reference sequence). CDR3 length: 14 residues. Trimming took off 1 base at V and 3 bases at J, with 10 bases between the two ends. The CDR3 coding sequence is TGTGCCAGCAGTTTATATGGGGGAAACTACGAGCAGTACTTC. Its translation is CASSLYGGNYEQYF.

The chain uses TRBV4-3 and TRBJ2-7; the match to TRBD2 covers 8 bases. V lost 3 bases, J lost 7 bases, and 11 bases stayed unmatched. CDR3 size: 15 residues. Per the germline V gene, CDR1 is LGHNA and CDR2 is YSLEER. The CDR3 nucleotides are TGCGCCAGCAGCCAGGCCCGAGCGGGAGCTTGGGAGCAGTACTTC. It encodes CASSQARAGAWEQYF.

The chain couples TRBV2 to TRBJ2-7; D remains ambiguous. In germline, CDR1 is SNHLY, CDR2 FYNNEI. The germline V and J ends were trimmed by 6 bases and 6 bases, with 12 bases remaining between them. This CDR3 comprises 12 residues. The CDR3 DNA reads as TGTGCCAGCAGCCGACACGACCCCGAGCAGTACTTC. Translating gives CASSRHDPEQYF.

The chain is built from TRBV7-2 and TRBJ1-6; D unresolved. This CDR3 spans 13 amino acids. V dropped 4 bases and J dropped 15 bases, with 16 bases sitting between them. Germline values: CDR1 SGHTA, CDR2 FQGNSA. The CDR3 loop is CASSSGGELRLHF. The CDR3 nucleotides are TGTGCCAGCAGCTCAGGTGGAGAGCTTCGCCTCCACTTT. Drawing the rest from reference TRBV7-2 and TRBJ1-6, the complete variable domain is GAGVSQSPSNKVTEKGKDVELRCDPISGHTALYWYRQSLGQGLEFLIYFQGNSAPDKSGLPSDRFSAERTGGSVSTLTIQRTQQEDSAVYLCASSSGGELRLHFGNGTRLTVT.

The chain has TRBV4-1 and TRBJ2-7, with D possibly being TRBD1 or TRBD2 (5 bases each). Germline values: CDR1 MGHRA, CDR2 YSYEKL. This CDR3 contains 16 residues. V dropped 3 bases and J dropped 0 bases, with 15 bases sitting between them. The CDR3 sequence: CASSQPYTGPSYEQYF. The CDR3 DNA sequence: TGCGCCAGCAGCCAGCCGTACACGGGGCCCTCCTACGAGCAGTACTTC.

The table lists this clone with a count of one. This chain connects TRBV29-1 to TRBJ1-4, with unresolved D. V shed 6 bases and J shed 5 bases, with 4 bases lying between them. CDR1 SQVTM and CDR2 ANQGSEA come from the germline V gene. This CDR3 contains 10 residues. This chain's CDR3 is CSVGNEKLFF. The CDR3 DNA sequence: TGCAGCGTCGGAAATGAAAAACTGTTTTTT. Supplemented by reference TRBV29-1 and TRBJ1-4, the full variable domain reads SAVISQKPSRDICQRGTSLTIQCQVDSQVTMMFWYRQQPGQSLTLIATANQGSEATYESGFVIDKFPISRPNLTFSTLTVSNMSPEDSSIYLCSVGNEKLFFGSGTQLSVL.